A selection of T cell receptor beta chains follows, all from one sample in a study of blood T cells in healthy people across ages. MiXCR, applied by TCRdb to the 5' RACE reads, yields one record per CDR3 protein. The sample lists some 1,500,000 distinct CDR3 sequences, 35% to 45% occurring once. The sequenced sample was blood. These receptors were collected from a woman between 18 and 29 years old in good health. The CDR3 runs from the conserved cysteine through the conserved F or W. D genes are given only for firm matches. Rows give clone size only sometimes, using once, few, many, or a class for an expanded clone.

CASSLHPGQPYEQYF	TGTGCCAGCAGCCTTCACCCGGGACAGCCCTACGAGCAGTACTTC	TRBJ2-7	-	TRBD1	TRBV11-2
CASSLARDVLYNEQYF	TGTGCCAGCAGCTTAGCCCGGGACGTCTTGTACAATGAGCAGTACTTC	TRBJ2-7	-	-	TRBV7-9
CASSRRTGGNEKLFF	TGTGCCAGCAGCCGGAGGACAGGGGGTAATGAAAAACTGTTTTTT	TRBJ1-4	once	TRBD1	TRBV7-9
CASTYGRDPPDDEQYF	TGTGCCAGCACCTACGGAAGGGACCCTCCGGACGATGAGCAGTACTTC	TRBJ2-4	-	-	TRBV6-5
CASTRFEQYF	TGTGCCAGCACCCGATTCGAGCAGTACTTC	TRBJ2-7	-	-	TRBV12-3/TRBV12-4
CSAYIQQPVNYGYTF	TGCAGTGCTTATATACAACAGCCGGTTAACTATGGCTACACCTTC	TRBJ1-2	-	-	TRBV20-1
CSPWTMRYGYTF	TGCAGTCCCTGGACTATGCGGTATGGCTACACCTTC	TRBJ1-2	-	-	TRBV20-1
CASSVASTPGEQYF	TGTGCCAGCAGCGTAGCCAGCACCCCGGGGGAGCAGTACTTC	TRBJ2-4	-	-	TRBV9
CASSSGTGDAGIYGYTF	TGCGCCAGCAGCTCCGGGACAGGGGACGCCGGTATCTATGGCTACACCTTC	TRBJ1-2	many	TRBD1	TRBV4-3
CASSDRTSYEQYF	TGTGCCAGCAGTGATCGGACGTCCTACGAGCAGTACTTC	TRBJ2-7	-	-	TRBV6-1
CASSFPPGGSPYNEQFF	TGTGCCAGCAGTTTCCCCCCCGGGGGTTCTCCTTACAATGAGCAGTTCTTC	TRBJ2-1	few	-	TRBV28
CASSEGPEQYF	TGCGCCAGCAGTGAGGGCCCAGAGCAGTACTTC	TRBJ2-5	-	-	TRBV10-2
CSVAVLGGEAFF	TGCAGCGTTGCCGTATTAGGGGGTGAAGCTTTCTTT	TRBJ1-1	few	-	TRBV29-1
CASSFPPPGTTVDYGYTF	TGTGCCAGCAGCTTCCCCCCTCCGGGGACCACCGTCGACTATGGCTACACCTTC	TRBJ1-2	-	-	TRBV7-9